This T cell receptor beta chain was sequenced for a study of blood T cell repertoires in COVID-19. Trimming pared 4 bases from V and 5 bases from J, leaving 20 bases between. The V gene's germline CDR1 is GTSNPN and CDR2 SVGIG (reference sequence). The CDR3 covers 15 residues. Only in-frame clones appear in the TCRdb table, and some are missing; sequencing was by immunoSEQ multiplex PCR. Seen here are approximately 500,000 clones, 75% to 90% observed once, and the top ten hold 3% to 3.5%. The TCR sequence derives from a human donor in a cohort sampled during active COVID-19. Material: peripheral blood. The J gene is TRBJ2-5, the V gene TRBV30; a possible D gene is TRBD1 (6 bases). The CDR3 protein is CAWTPDLQGAETQYF. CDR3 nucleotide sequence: TGTGCCTGGACCCCAGATCTACAGGGCGCGGAGACCCAGTACTTC. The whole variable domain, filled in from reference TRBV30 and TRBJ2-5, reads SQTIHQWPATLVQPVGSPLSLECTVEGTSNPNLYWYRQAAGRGLQLLFYSVGIGQISSEVPQNLSASRPQDRQFILSSKKLLLSDSGFYLCAWTPDLQGAETQYFGPGTRLLVL.